Shown below are 31 T cell receptor beta chains from a single sample sequenced in a study of blood T cells in healthy people across ages (dated by TCRdb to the mid-2010s). Library preparation was by 5' RACE. For sequencing, an Illumina HiSeq 2500 was employed. The second PCR ran for about 6 to 12 cycles and used a J-beta primer mix along with a sample-barcoded 5' primer. The raw public reads went through TCRdb reprocessing: fastp at Q25, MiXCR clone calling, in-frame beta chains kept. Identical CDR3 protein sequences are pooled into one entry, listed with their most common genes and DNA. This sample holds roughly 1,500,000 distinct CDR3 sequences; roughly a third were observed only once. The ten largest clones take up around 10% of the sample. Sequencing was done on a sample of blood. These receptors all stem from a woman aged 30 to 39 in good health.

This clonotype came up once. The chain recombines TRBV10-3 with TRBJ1-5; D possibly corresponds to TRBD1 (6 bases). Trimming pared 0 bases from V and 3 bases from J, leaving 15 bases between. CDR1 and CDR2 from the germline V gene are ENHRY and SYGVKD. CDR3 size: 17 residues. The CDR3 DNA reads TGTGCCATCAGTGAGTCCGGAGACAGGATTTACAATCAGCCCCAGCATTTT. This sequence encodes CAISESGDRIYNQPQHF.

This clonotype has only a few counts. The V call is TRBV25-1, the J call TRBJ1-6, with D hard to call. Deletions cut 6 bases from V and 15 bases from J, with 15 bases between. The CDR3 has 12 amino acids. CDR1 is MGHDK, CDR2 SYGVNS, per germline. Here the CDR3 DNA reads TGTGCCAGCAGGGACTTTGAAACGATCCTCCACTTT. It encodes CASRDFETILHF.

This rearrangement joins TRBV6-6 to TRBJ1-2; D unresolved. The CDR3 has 13 residues. CDR1 MNHNY and CDR2 SVGAGI come from the germline V gene (reference sequence). With 5 bases removed from V and 4 bases from J, the gap between germline ends came to 11 bases. CDR3 in DNA: TGTGCCAGCAGTGGTAGCGCAGGCTATGGCTACACCTTC. This gives the protein CASSGSAGYGYTF.

The table lists this clonotype with a few counts. The genes are TRBV27 and TRBJ1-6; possibly TRBD1 for D (6 bases). CDR1 is MNHEY and CDR2 is SMNVEV in the germline V gene (reference sequence). Between the trimmed V and J ends, which lost 4 bases and 14 bases, there was a span of 18 bases. The CDR3 sequence is 14 residues long. The CDR3 reads CASSYGGRQGSLHF. The CDR3 region has the DNA TGTGCCAGCAGTTATGGGGGGCGGCAGGGCTCCCTCCACTTT.

The chain uses TRBV15 and TRBJ2-1, with D possibly matching TRBD1 (6 bases). The CDR3 length is 18 residues. V was clipped by 1 base and J by 8 bases, with 24 bases between them. Germline V gene lookup returns CDR1 LNHNV and CDR2 YYDKDF (reference sequence). The CDR3 is CATSRVGTTIPHLDEQFF. CDR3 coding DNA: TGTGCCACCAGCAGAGTAGGGACAACTATTCCCCATTTGGATGAGCAGTTCTTC.

V is TRBV4-1 and J is TRBJ1-2; D ambiguous. CDR1 and CDR2 from the germline V gene are MGHRA and YSYEKL. Trimming left V 4 bases short and J 8 bases short, with 20 bases between. The CDR3 totals 15 residues. The CDR3 reads CASSRDSKPSGGYTF. The CDR3 DNA is TGCGCCAGCAGCCGAGATTCCAAACCCAGCGGGGGCTACACCTTC.

The V gene is TRBV4-1, the J gene TRBJ2-1, with D uncertain. This CDR3 has 16 residues. Looked up from germline, CDR1 is MGHRA and CDR2 is YSYEKL. V was clipped by 1 base and J by 0 bases, with 10 bases between them. DNA for the CDR3: TGCGCCAGCAGCCAAGGGACGTCGAGCTCCTACAATGAGCAGTTCTTC. Amino acid sequence: CASSQGTSSSYNEQFF.

The sample holds a few counts of this clonotype. The V call is TRBV27, the J call TRBJ2-3; 14 bases map to TRBD2. V dropped 1 base and J dropped 4; count of bases not matched to a gene: 7. CDR3 size: 18 residues. Germline V lookup: CDR1 MNHEY, CDR2 SMNVEV (reference sequence). The CDR3 DNA sequence: TGTGCCAGCAGTTTATACGGACTAGCGGGGGGTATTGCAGATACGCAGTATTTT. Amino acids: CASSLYGLAGGIADTQYF.

The chain uses TRBV27 and TRBJ1-2; possible D gene TRBD1, 6 bases. The CDR3 spans 14 residues. The germline V gene encodes CDR1 MNHEY and CDR2 SMNVEV (reference sequence). The V end lost 3 bases, the J end lost 6 bases, and 14 bases lay between the germline ends. Here the CDR3 DNA reads TGTGCCAGCAGTTTCGGCCTAGGGGGGGATGGCTACACCTTC. Its translation is CASSFGLGGDGYTF.

This clonotype was recorded a few times. V and J are TRBV12-3 or TRBV12-4 and TRBJ2-3; 7 bases are shared with TRBD2. J was trimmed by 2 bases and V by 1 base; bases with no gene match: 6. This CDR3 spans 16 amino acids. The CDR3 bases are TGTGCCAGCAGTTTAGGGGCTAGCGGATACACAGATACGCAGTATTTT. This sequence encodes CASSLGASGYTDTQYF.

The chain employs TRBV6-6 and TRBJ2-3, with 8 nucleotides matching TRBD2. Trimming took 0 bases from V and 3 from J; bases not matched to a gene: 5. Germline loops: CDR1 MNHNY, CDR2 SVGAGI (reference sequence). There are 16 residues in the CDR3. The CDR3 reads CASSYSSGRATDTQYF. CDR3 coding DNA: TGTGCCAGCAGTTACTCCAGCGGGAGAGCGACAGATACGCAGTATTTT.

This clonotype was seen only once. V is TRBV14 and J is TRBJ2-6; D unresolved. With 2 bases removed from V and 2 bases from J, the gap between germline ends came to 4 bases. The CDR3 has 14 amino acids. Germline assignment: CDR1 SGHDN and CDR2 FVKESK. The CDR3 is CASSQFAGANVLTF. The CDR3 DNA reads TGTGCCAGCAGCCAATTCGCTGGGGCCAACGTCCTGACTTTC.

This clonotype was counted a few times. The rearrangement joins TRBV2 to TRBJ1-6; the match to TRBD1 covers 7 bases. Germline CDR1 reads SNHLY; CDR2 reads FYNNEI. V lost 6 bases to trimming and J lost 5 bases; unmatched junction nucleotides: 7. This CDR3 comprises 15 residues. The CDR3 DNA reads as TGTGCCAGCAGATCGGGACAGCGAAATAATTCACCCCTCCACTTT. Protein product: CASRSGQRNNSPLHF.

CDR3 in DNA: TGTGCCAGCAGTGAAGTTTCAGGGCAAGCTTTCTTT. This sequence encodes CASSEVSGQAFF. The gene calls are TRBV2 and TRBJ1-1, with D perhaps matching TRBD1 (5 bases). Germline V gene lookup returns CDR1 SNHLY and CDR2 FYNNEI. This CDR3 comprises 12 residues. Trimming pared 1 base from V and 9 bases from J, leaving 9 bases between.

This clonotype was seen once. The chain recombines TRBV2 with TRBJ2-7, with 8 bases that match TRBD1. The trim removed 6 bases at V and 4 bases at J, leaving 8 bases unmatched. Germline V gene lookup returns CDR1 SNHLY and CDR2 FYNNEI. The CDR3 is 14 amino acids. The CDR3 DNA sequence: TGTGCCAGCAGAAGGACAGGGACCATTTACGAGCAGTACTTC. Its protein is CASRRTGTIYEQYF.

The chain carries TRBV4-1 and TRBJ2-1, with 7 bases identical to TRBD2. The J segment lost 9 bases and the V segment lost 2 bases, leaving 10 bases of the junction unmatched. Germline V gene data show CDR1 as MGHRA and CDR2 as YSYEKL. This CDR3 spans 15 amino acids. The CDR3 nucleotides are TGCGCCAGCAGCCAAATGGAGTTAGCGGGCAGTGAGCAGTTCTTC. This encodes CASSQMELAGSEQFF.

This clonotype was recorded a few times. The chain recombines TRBV20-1 with TRBJ2-1; 8 nucleotides match TRBD1. The J segment lost 6 bases and the V segment lost 3 bases, leaving 7 bases of the junction unmatched. CDR3 length equals 14 residues. Germline values: CDR1 DFQATT, CDR2 SNEGSKA (reference sequence). CDR3 bases: TGCAGTGCTAGCCAGGGGGCGACACCCAATGAGCAGTTCTTC. Translating gives CSASQGATPNEQFF.

This clonotype has a count of ten or more. The chain is built from TRBV15 and TRBJ2-1; 7 positions agree with TRBD2. J lost 0 bases, V lost 0 bases, and 5 bases had no gene match. There are 17 residues in the CDR3. Looked up from germline, CDR1 is LNHNV and CDR2 is YYDKDF (reference sequence). CDR3 in DNA: TGTGCCACCAGCAGAGATCGGGGCGGGAGCTCCTACAATGAGCAGTTCTTC. It encodes CATSRDRGGSSYNEQFF.

The V and J genes are TRBV20-1 and TRBJ1-5, with 7 nucleotides matching TRBD1. The CDR3 sequence is 16 residues long. Germline loops: CDR1 DFQATT, CDR2 SNEGSKA (reference sequence). J was trimmed by 1 base and V by 3 bases; bases with no gene match: 9. The CDR3 DNA is TGCAGTGCTAGGCTCTCGGGGACAGAGAGCAATCAGCCCCAGCATTTT. It yields the protein CSARLSGTESNQPQHF.

The V gene is TRBV3-1, the J gene TRBJ1-2; no definite D call. The CDR3 has 12 amino acids. V shed 3 bases and J shed 7 bases, with 9 bases lying between them. Germline CDR1 is LGHDT and CDR2 is YNNKEL (reference sequence). The CDR3 sequence is CASSQGDSGYTF. The CDR3 DNA sequence: TGTGCCAGCAGCCAGGGTGATAGTGGCTACACCTTC.

The V gene is TRBV4-1, the J gene TRBJ1-5; D is undetermined. In germline, CDR1 is MGHRA, CDR2 YSYEKL. This CDR3 has 15 residues. The V end lost 0 bases, the J end lost 4 bases, and 10 bases lay between the germline ends. For the CDR3, the DNA is TGCGCCAGCAGCCAAGACGGATTGCCTAATCAGCCCCAGCATTTT. It encodes CASSQDGLPNQPQHF.

This clonotype was recorded only once. J is TRBJ2-1 and V is TRBV7-9, with 7 bases that match TRBD1. V dropped 4 bases and J dropped 4; count of bases not matched to a gene: 7. CDR1 is SEHNR and CDR2 is FQNEAQ in the germline V gene (reference sequence). The CDR3 totals 15 residues. CDR3 nucleotides: TGTGCCAGCAGCTACCGACAGGGCCTATACAATGAGCAGTTCTTC. Translating it yields CASSYRQGLYNEQFF.

This chain links TRBV7-2 with TRBJ2-3; 8 bases fit TRBD2. This CDR3 is 16 amino acids long. V lost 3 bases and J lost 2; bases outside the gene matches: 7. Per germline, CDR1 SGHTA and CDR2 FQGNSA. CDR3 in DNA: TGTGCCAGCAGCTTGTTTGCGGGGGGCGTCACAGATACGCAGTATTTT. This gives the protein CASSLFAGGVTDTQYF.

The rearrangement links TRBV4-2 to TRBJ2-2; D not resolved. CDR1 is LGHNA, CDR2 YNFKEQ, per germline. The CDR3 consists of 10 residues. V lost 11 bases and J 10 bases, leaving 11 bases between the germline ends. DNA of the CDR3: TGTGCCGGGAAGAGCTCGGAGCTGTTTTTT. Amino acids: CAGKSSELFF.

This clonotype was found a few times. The V call is TRBV20-1, the J call TRBJ2-1, with D possibly called TRBD1 or TRBD2 (5 bases each). The V and J ends lost 3 bases and 15 bases respectively, with 15 bases between them. The CDR3 consists of 11 residues. In germline, CDR1 is DFQATT, CDR2 SNEGSKA (reference sequence). This chain's CDR3 is CSASSGTPTFF. CDR3 coding DNA: TGCAGTGCTAGTTCGGGGACCCCGACGTTCTTC.

V gene TRBV6-1 combines with J gene TRBJ1-2; TRBD1 is a possible D gene (5 bases). The V gene lost 7 bases and the J gene lost 1 base, with 7 bases spanning the gap. The germline V gene has CDR1 MNHNS and CDR2 SASEGT. The CDR3 totals 12 residues. The CDR3 spells CASTDSNYGYTF. DNA of the CDR3: TGTGCCAGCACAGACAGTAACTATGGCTACACCTTC.

The V call is TRBV9, the J call TRBJ2-1, with 7 bases identical to TRBD1. V shed 4 bases, J shed 1 base, and the junction held 8 bases outside the gene matches. Germline CDR1 reads SGDLS; CDR2 reads YYNGEE. The CDR3 runs to 16 residues. The CDR3 loop reads CASSTRRQGSYNEQFF. The CDR3 DNA reads as TGTGCCAGCAGCACCCGACGACAGGGATCCTACAATGAGCAGTTCTTC.

This clonotype was seen a handful of times. This chain uses TRBV7-9 with TRBJ2-7; D may match TRBD1 or TRBD2 (5 bases each). The end of the DNA is better explained by TRBJ2-5, so the J call may be wrong. CDR1 and CDR2 from the germline V gene are SEHNR and FQNEAQ (reference sequence). CDR3 size: 13 residues. The CDR3: CASSWAGTETQYF. The CDR3 nucleotides read TGTGCCAGCAGCTGGGCAGGGACGGAGACCCAGTACTTC.

The V call is TRBV7-3, the J call TRBJ2-7; 8 nucleotides match TRBD2. V shed 2 bases and J 3 bases; nucleotides not matched to a gene: 9. This CDR3 is built from 16 residues. Per germline, CDR1 SGHTA and CDR2 FQGTGA. CDR3 sequence reads: CASSLQGGGPGYEQYF. The CDR3 DNA reads as TGTGCCAGCAGCTTACAGGGCGGGGGGCCCGGCTACGAGCAGTACTTC.

The rearrangement joins TRBV18 to TRBJ2-3, with D tentatively TRBD1 (6 bases). The V and J ends lost 2 bases and 3 bases respectively, with 15 bases between them. CDR3 size: 16 residues. Per germline, CDR1 KGHSH and CDR2 LQKENI. The CDR3 here is CASSPTGTPETDTQYF. The CDR3 DNA follows: TGTGCCAGCTCACCAACAGGGACGCCGGAAACAGATACGCAGTATTTT.

The table lists this clonotype with many counts. The DNA for the CDR3 is TGTGCCAGCTCCTTACAAGGGTCTAGCACAGATACGCAGTATTTT. Translation: CASSLQGSSTDTQYF. V gene TRBV18 combines with J gene TRBJ2-3, with no clear D. V was pared by 6 bases and J by 0 bases, with 13 bases between. CDR3 size: 15 residues. The germline V gene has CDR1 KGHSH and CDR2 LQKENI.